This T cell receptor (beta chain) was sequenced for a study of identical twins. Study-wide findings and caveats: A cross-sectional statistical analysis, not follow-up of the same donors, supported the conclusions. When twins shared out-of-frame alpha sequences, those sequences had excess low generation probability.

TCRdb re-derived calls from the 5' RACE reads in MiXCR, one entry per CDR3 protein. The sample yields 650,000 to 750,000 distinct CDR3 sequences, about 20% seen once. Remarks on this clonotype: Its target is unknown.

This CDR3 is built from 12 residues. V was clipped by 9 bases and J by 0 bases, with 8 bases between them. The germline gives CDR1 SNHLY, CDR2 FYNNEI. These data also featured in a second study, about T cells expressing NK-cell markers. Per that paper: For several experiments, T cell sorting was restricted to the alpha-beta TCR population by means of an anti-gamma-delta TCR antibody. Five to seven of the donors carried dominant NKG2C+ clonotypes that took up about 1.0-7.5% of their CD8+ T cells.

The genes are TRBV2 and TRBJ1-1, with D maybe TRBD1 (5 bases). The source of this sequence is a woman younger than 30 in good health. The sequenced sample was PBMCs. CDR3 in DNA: TGTGCCAGAAGGACACTGAACACTGAAGCTTTCTTT. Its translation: CARRTLNTEAFF.